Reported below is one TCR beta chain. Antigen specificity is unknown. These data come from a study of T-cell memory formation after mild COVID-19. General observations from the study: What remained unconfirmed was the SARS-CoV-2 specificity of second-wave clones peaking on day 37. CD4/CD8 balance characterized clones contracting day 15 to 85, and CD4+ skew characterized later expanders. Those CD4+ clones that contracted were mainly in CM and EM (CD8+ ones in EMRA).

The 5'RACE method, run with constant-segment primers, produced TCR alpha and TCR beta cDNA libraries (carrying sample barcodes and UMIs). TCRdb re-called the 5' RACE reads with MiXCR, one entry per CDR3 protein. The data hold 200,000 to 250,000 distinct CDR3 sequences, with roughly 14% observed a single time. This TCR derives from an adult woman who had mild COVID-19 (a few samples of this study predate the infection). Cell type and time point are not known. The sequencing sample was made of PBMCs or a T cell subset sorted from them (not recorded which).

This CDR3 reads CASSPPLGSYEQYF. The CDR3 DNA sequence: TGTGCCAGCAGCCCTCCCTTGGGGTCCTACGAGCAGTACTTC. This chain uses TRBV3-1 with TRBJ2-7, with D unresolved. Between the trimmed V and J ends, which lost 4 bases and 1 base, there was a span of 11 bases. The CDR3 loop spans 14 amino acids. CDR1 and CDR2 from the germline V gene are LGHDT and YNNKEL (reference sequence).